This entry lists 32 T cell receptor beta chains sequenced from one sample in a study of blood T cell repertoires in COVID-19. This table comes from immunoSEQ multiplex PCR, and its TCRdb copy is limited to in-frame clones, with some not included. The sample includes under 300,000 clones, about 85% of them seen just once. The sequenced sample was peripheral blood. These receptors came from a man aged 55 to 70 who had recovered from COVID-19.

The chain combines TRBV5-1 with TRBJ2-1; a possible D gene is TRBD2 (5 bases). V lost 0 bases and J 0 bases, leaving 7 bases between the germline ends. The CDR3 loop spans 15 amino acids. Germline CDR1 is SGHRS and CDR2 is YFSETQ. The CDR3 region is CASSLVGSSYNEQFF. The CDR3 bases are TGCGCCAGCAGCTTGGTAGGGAGCTCCTACAATGAGCAGTTCTTC.

This clone was recorded once. The chain employs TRBV5-1 and TRBJ1-4, with 7 positions matching TRBD1. CDR3 size: 15 residues. Germline V gives CDR1 SGHRS, CDR2 YFSETQ. J lost 8 bases, V lost 0 bases, and 7 bases had no gene match. The CDR3 loop is CASSLAYRGGEKLFF. CDR3 coding DNA: TGCGCCAGCAGCTTGGCTTACAGGGGCGGGGAAAAACTGTTTTTT.

The chain is built from TRBV10-1 and TRBJ2-3; 8 nucleotides agree with TRBD2. The CDR3 contains 15 residues. Germline V gene lookup returns CDR1 WNHNN and CDR2 SYGVQD (reference sequence). Trimming cost V 2 bases and J 3 bases; bases outside gene matches: 4. CDR3 coding DNA: TGCGCCAGCAGTGAGAACGTAGCGGGAACAGATACGCAGTATTTT. Its protein product is CASSENVAGTDTQYF.

This chain joins TRBV6-6 and TRBJ2-7; 9 nucleotides agree with TRBD2. This CDR3 has 19 residues. The junction had 18 bases not matched to a gene; V was cut back by 5 bases and J by 1 base. Germline V lookup: CDR1 MNHNY, CDR2 SVGAGI (reference sequence). The CDR3 loop is CASSPPDRSGGFRSYEQYF. The CDR3 coding sequence is TGTGCCAGCAGTCCCCCAGATCGTAGCGGGGGTTTCCGTTCCTACGAGCAGTACTTC.

The rearrangement links TRBV4-1 to TRBJ1-5; possible D gene TRBD1, 6 bases. V lost 0 bases and J lost 4, with 13 bases in between. Germline assignment: CDR1 MGHRA and CDR2 YSYEKL. CDR3 size: 16 residues. In nucleotides, the CDR3 is TGCGCCAGCAGCCAAGAGGCAGGGGCTACTAATCAGCCCCAGCATTTT. It yields the protein CASSQEAGATNQPQHF.

The CDR3 nucleotides read TGCGCCAGCAGCTTTTTAGGTCAGGGTAGTGGGAACACTGAAGCTTTCTTT. It yields the protein CASSFLGQGSGNTEAFF. This chain uses TRBV5-1 with TRBJ1-1, with D perhaps matching TRBD1 (5 bases). This CDR3 comprises 17 residues. Germline V CDR1 and CDR2: SGHRS, YFSETQ. Trimming removed 2 bases from V and 1 base from J, with 18 bases in between.

This chain links TRBV11-1 with TRBJ2-5; D possibly corresponds to TRBD1 (8 bases). The CDR3 is 14 amino acids. V lost 2 bases, J lost 6 bases, and 13 bases lay in between. Germline V gene lookup returns CDR1 SGHAT and CDR2 FQDESV (reference sequence). The DNA of the CDR3 is TGTGCCAGCAGCTTAATACAGGGGGGGAAGACCCAGTACTTC. Translation: CASSLIQGGKTQYF.

This clone was seen a single time. This sample also contains other DNA sequences that code for the same CDR3. The rearrangement uses TRBV5-1 and TRBJ1-3; D ambiguous. V was shortened by 0 bases and J by 0 bases, with 7 bases between the two germline ends. Germline CDR1 and CDR2: SGHRS and YFSETQ. The CDR3 length is 15 residues. The CDR3 sequence is CASSLGGNSGNTIYF. The CDR3 DNA reads TGCGCCAGCAGCTTGGGCGGAAACTCTGGAAACACCATATATTTT.

By sample share, this clone is medium-sized (0.01 to 0.1%). CDR3 residues: CASSDGTSGGADTQYF. The CDR3 DNA follows: TGTGCCAGCAGTGACGGGACTAGCGGGGGGGCAGATACGCAGTATTTT. The chain links TRBV6-4 to TRBJ2-3; 16 nucleotides agree with TRBD2. The CDR3 is made up of 16 amino acids. The germline gives CDR1 MRHNA, CDR2 SNTAGT. With V trimmed by 2 bases and J by 4 bases, 0 bases remained unmatched.

The J gene is TRBJ1-5, the V gene TRBV11-2; the D is unclear. The CDR3 runs 14 residues. CDR1 is SGHAT, CDR2 FQNNGV, per germline. Trimming pared 5 bases from V and 2 bases from J, leaving 10 bases between. The CDR3 spells CASSVGVGNQPQHF. The CDR3 DNA reads TGTGCCAGCAGCGTCGGGGTGGGCAATCAGCCCCAGCATTTT.

The chain joins TRBV11-2 to TRBJ1-6; 8 bases fit TRBD1. V dropped 1 base and J dropped 9; count of bases not matched to a gene: 5. Per germline, CDR1 SGHAT and CDR2 FQNNGV. The CDR3 has 15 amino acids. In DNA form, the CDR3 reads TGTGCCAGCAGCTTAGGTACAGGGGGAGCTTCACCCCTCCACTTT. It specifies CASSLGTGGASPLHF.

The V gene is TRBV7-9, the J gene TRBJ1-1, with no clear D. The CDR3 loop spans 13 amino acids. V was shortened by 4 bases and J by 7 bases, with 13 bases between the two germline ends. CDR1 SEHNR and CDR2 FQNEAQ come from the germline V gene (reference sequence). As DNA, the CDR3 is TGTGCCAGCAGCTCCAGCGATAGTTTTGAAGCTTTCTTT. Its protein is CASSSSDSFEAFF.

This clone was counted a few times. The CDR3, as DNA: TGTGCCAGCAGTCAGGGGCAAGGTGAAAAACTGTTTTTT. Its translation: CASSQGQGEKLFF. The rearrangement uses TRBV12-3 or TRBV12-4 and TRBJ1-4; weak D call: TRBD1 (6 bases). The CDR3 has 13 amino acids. Trimming took 5 bases from V and 7 from J, leaving 11 bases between them.

The CDR3 DNA reads TGCAGCGTTTTAGCACAGGGAAGGGGGTCGTCCACTGAAGCTTTCTTT. It encodes CSVLAQGRGSSTEAFF. This chain links TRBV29-1 with TRBJ1-1, with D possibly TRBD1 on 6 matching bases. CDR1 is SQVTM and CDR2 is ANQGSEA in the germline V gene. This CDR3 is 16 amino acids long. The V end lost 5 bases, the J end lost 4 bases, and 23 bases lay between the germline ends.

This rearrangement joins TRBV19 to TRBJ1-2, with TRBD1 identical over 7 bases. The CDR3 runs 12 residues. V gave up 4 bases and J gave up 8 bases; unmatched junction bases: 4. Germline V gene lookup returns CDR1 LNHDA and CDR2 SQIVND (reference sequence). This CDR3 reads CASSNRGQGYTF. The CDR3 DNA reads TGTGCCAGTAGTAACAGGGGACAAGGCTACACCTTC.

This sequence joins TRBV29-1 and TRBJ2-1, with 12 bases matching TRBD1. CDR1 is SQVTM and CDR2 is ANQGSEA in the germline V gene. This CDR3 comprises 16 residues. The V gene end was trimmed by 0 bases and the J gene end by 8 bases; junction bases not matched to a gene: 8. Written as DNA, the CDR3 is TGCAGCGTTGAAGACCCAGGGGGACAGGGGGCGGATGAGCAGTTCTTC. It yields the protein CSVEDPGGQGADEQFF.

The chain couples TRBV10-3 to TRBJ2-3; 12 nucleotides agree with TRBD2. V lost 5 bases and J lost 14; bases outside the gene matches: 5. In germline, CDR1 is ENHRY, CDR2 SYGVKD. The CDR3 spans 12 residues. This CDR3 reads CAISSSGGVWYF. CDR3 bases: TGTGCCATCAGTTCTAGCGGGGGGGTGTGGTATTTT.

This rearrangement joins TRBV19 to TRBJ1-5; TRBD1 matches 9 bases. This CDR3 has 20 amino acids. J lost 8 bases, V lost 7 bases, and 27 bases had no gene match. The V gene's germline CDR1 is LNHDA and CDR2 SQIVND (reference sequence). The CDR3 bases are TGTGCCAGTATCATGACAGGGGGTCTTGGGCGTCTCATTCACAAGGAGCCCCAGCATTTT. Its translation: CASIMTGGLGRLIHKEPQHF.

The rearrangement uses TRBV6-1 and TRBJ2-7, with 7 bases matching TRBD2. V gave up 3 bases and J gave up 1 base; unmatched junction bases: 6. The length of the CDR3 is 15 residues. In germline, CDR1 is MNHNS, CDR2 SASEGT. The DNA of the CDR3 is TGTGCCAGCAGTGAGGGGGGGGTAGCGTCCTACGAGCAGTACTTC. It yields the protein CASSEGGVASYEQYF.

V usage is TRBV19 and J usage is TRBJ1-6; possibly TRBD1 for D (6 bases). The CDR3 has 16 amino acids. Germline CDR1 LNHDA, CDR2 SQIVND (reference sequence). Deletions cut 6 bases from V and 0 bases from J, with 12 bases between. The CDR3 DNA follows: TGTGCCAGTAGGAATGACAGGAGCTCCTATAATTCACCCCTCCACTTT. Translation: CASRNDRSSYNSPLHF.

The chain joins TRBV5-1 to TRBJ1-2, with TRBD1 as a possible D gene (6 bases). This CDR3 has 15 amino acids. V lost 4 bases to trimming and J lost 5 bases, with 18 bases between them. Germline lookup yields CDR1 SGHRS and CDR2 YFSETQ. The CDR3 protein is CASSPGDAGVYGYTF. DNA of the CDR3: TGCGCCAGCAGCCCAGGGGATGCGGGGGTATATGGCTACACCTTC.

V usage is TRBV18 and J usage is TRBJ2-1; weak D call: TRBD1 (5 bases). CDR1 and CDR2 (germline): KGHSH, LQKENI. This CDR3 contains 14 residues. The ends were cut back, 2 bases at V and 6 bases at J, with 11 bases in the middle. CDR3 DNA: TGTGCCAGCTCACCAAGTCAGGGCTCCAATGAGCAGTTCTTC. Its translation is CASSPSQGSNEQFF.

For this clone: This sample also contains other DNA sequences that code for the same CDR3. The genes are TRBV19 and TRBJ1-4; possible D gene TRBD1, 5 bases. V lost 3 bases to trimming and J lost 7 bases, with 9 bases between them. The germline V gene has CDR1 LNHDA and CDR2 SQIVND (reference sequence). This CDR3 has 13 residues. CDR3 amino acids: CASSIQGSEKLFF. In DNA form, the CDR3 reads TGTGCCAGTAGTATCCAGGGAAGTGAAAAACTGTTTTTT.

This rearrangement joins TRBV2 to TRBJ2-3, with 7 bases matching TRBD1. Germline V lookup: CDR1 SNHLY, CDR2 FYNNEI. The CDR3 runs 13 residues. The V segment lost 6 bases and the J segment 5 bases; nucleotides outside the gene matches: 5. As DNA, the CDR3 is TGTGCCAGCAGGCCGAACAGGGGAGATACGCAGTATTTT. Its translation is CASRPNRGDTQYF.

The V and J genes are TRBV19 and TRBJ2-7; 11 bases map to TRBD1. Germline V gene data show CDR1 as LNHDA and CDR2 as SQIVND (reference sequence). V lost 4 bases to trimming and J lost 2 bases; unmatched junction nucleotides: 4. This CDR3 is built from 15 residues. The CDR3 DNA reads as TGTGCCAGTAGTAACCGGGACAGGGGGGCCTACGAGCAGTACTTC. It codes for CASSNRDRGAYEQYF.

CDR3 sequence (DNA): TGTGCCAGTAACCCCCTCCGCGGGCAGGGGATGGATGGCTACACCTTC. Translating it yields CASNPLRGQGMDGYTF. V gene TRBV19 combines with J gene TRBJ1-2; D perhaps matches TRBD1 (6 bases). Trimming removed 7 bases at V and 6 bases at J, with 24 bases between. The CDR3 is 16 residues long. Germline V CDR1 and CDR2: LNHDA, SQIVND (reference sequence).

The chain uses TRBV24-1 and TRBJ2-3; TRBD2 aligns across 10 bases. The ends lost 7 bases at V and 4 bases at J; junction bases unmatched: 7. CDR1 and CDR2 from the germline V gene are KGHDR and SFDVKD. There are 15 residues in the CDR3. CDR3 sequence reads: CATSPAGGPPDTQYF. Here the CDR3 DNA reads TGTGCCACCAGCCCAGCGGGGGGGCCGCCAGATACGCAGTATTTT.

This clone was seen just once. CDR3 amino acids: CASSHLRNTIYF. In nucleotides, the CDR3 is TGTGCCAGCAGCCATCTCCGAAACACCATATATTTT. The chain recombines TRBV3-1 (or the pseudogene TRBV3-2) with TRBJ1-3, with D uncertain. Between the trimmed V and J ends, which lost 3 bases and 5 bases, there was a span of 5 bases. The V gene's germline CDR1 is LGHDT and CDR2 YNNKEL (reference sequence). The CDR3 is 12 residues long.

CDR3 protein: CASEGLGQGFVGYTF. The CDR3 region has the DNA TGTGCCAGCGAGGGTTTGGGACAGGGATTTGTTGGCTACACCTTC. The gene calls are TRBV6-5 and TRBJ1-2, with TRBD1 matching over 9 bases. V dropped 8 bases and J dropped 7; count of bases not matched to a gene: 14. CDR3 length equals 15 residues. Germline V gives CDR1 MNHEY, CDR2 SVGAGI.

The genes are TRBV2 and TRBJ1-2; 8 bases agree with TRBD1. J gave up 8 bases and V 4 bases, and 6 bases lay outside the gene matches. The CDR3 loop spans 13 amino acids. CDR1 SNHLY and CDR2 FYNNEI come from the germline V gene. CDR3: CASSAGQVGGYTF. The CDR3 nucleotides are TGTGCCAGCAGTGCGGGACAGGTCGGCGGCTACACCTTC.

This clone has just one count. This chain connects TRBV5-1 to TRBJ1-3; maybe TRBD1 (5 bases). Germline assignment: CDR1 SGHRS and CDR2 YFSETQ. The CDR3 loop spans 14 amino acids. V was pared by 7 bases and J by 11 bases, with 22 bases between. CDR3 region: CASQNRFSRHAIYF. In DNA form, the CDR3 reads TGCGCCAGCCAAAACAGGTTCTCCCGCCACGCCATATATTTT.

The chain has TRBV5-5 and TRBJ1-1, with 9 bases matching TRBD1. The V and J ends lost 4 bases and 4 bases, in that order; junction bases with no gene match: 5. The CDR3 covers 14 residues. From germline, CDR1 is SGHKS and CDR2 YYEKEE (reference sequence). The chain's CDR3 is CASSIRDRVTEAFF. Written as DNA, the CDR3 is TGTGCCAGCAGCATCCGGGACAGGGTCACTGAAGCTTTCTTT.